The rows below give T cell receptor beta chains drawn from one sample of a study of shared clonotypes between healthy human individuals. Clones were read by immunoSEQ multiplex PCR, and TCRdb kept only the in-frame ones, dropping some. Of nearly 750,000 clones listed, 55% to 80% are singletons. Sample: memory CD4+ T cells sorted from blood. All receptors derive from a young woman in good health. CDR3s include the opening cysteine and the closing phenylalanine or tryptophan. D genes are given only for firm matches. The listing skips clone size in some rows; elsewhere it reads once, few, many or a size class.

V gene: TRBV28
J gene: TRBJ1-5
D gene: -
clone size: -
CDR3 protein: CASSLGRRGSNQPQHF
CDR3 DNA: TGTGCCAGCAGTTTGGGGAGGCGGGGTAGCAATCAGCCCCAGCATTTT

V gene: TRBV7-2
J gene: TRBJ2-5
D gene: TRBD2
clone size: -
CDR3 protein: CASSLGSRGGETQYF
CDR3 DNA: TGTGCCAGCAGCTTAGGTAGTCGGGGGGGAGAGACCCAGTACTTC

V gene: TRBV11-3
J gene: TRBJ2-1
D gene: -
clone size: -
CDR3 protein: CASSFSEGEQFF
CDR3 DNA: TGTGCCAGCAGCTTTAGCGAGGGGGAGCAGTTCTTC

V gene: TRBV7-2
J gene: TRBJ1-2
D gene: -
clone size: -
CDR3 protein: CASSSDSRNYGYTF
CDR3 DNA: TGTGCCAGCAGCTCAGACAGCCGAAACTATGGCTACACCTTC

V gene: TRBV28
J gene: TRBJ2-1
D gene: -
clone size: -
CDR3 protein: CASSKNSATYNEQFF
CDR3 DNA: TGTGCCAGCAGTAAGAACTCAGCCACCTACAATGAGCAGTTCTTC

V gene: TRBV19
J gene: TRBJ2-2
D gene: TRBD2
clone size: -
CDR3 protein: CASTPTGTTNTGELFF
CDR3 DNA: TGTGCCAGTACCCCAACCGGGACTACTAACACCGGGGAGCTGTTTTTT

V gene: TRBV28
J gene: TRBJ2-7
D gene: -
clone size: -
CDR3 protein: CASSRDPQGQYF
CDR3 DNA: TGTGCCAGTTCGAGAGACCCACAGGGGCAGTACTTC

V gene: TRBV18
J gene: TRBJ1-3
D gene: -
clone size: many
CDR3 protein: CASSPSRAGGNTIYF
CDR3 DNA: TGTGCCAGCTCACCTAGTCGGGCTGGGGGAAACACCATATATTTT

V gene: TRBV2
J gene: TRBJ2-3
D gene: TRBD2
clone size: -
CDR3 protein: CASVPGLATSTDTQYF
CDR3 DNA: TGTGCCAGCGTCCCGGGACTAGCGACTAGCACAGATACGCAGTATTTT

V gene: TRBV7-8
J gene: TRBJ2-7
D gene: -
clone size: -
CDR3 protein: CASLGVGRSTYEQYF
CDR3 DNA: TGTGCCAGCCTAGGGGTGGGACGGAGTACCTACGAGCAGTACTTC

V gene: TRBV7-9
J gene: TRBJ2-1
D gene: -
clone size: -
CDR3 protein: CASSLRVGDWTYNEQFF
CDR3 DNA: TGTGCCAGCAGCCTAAGAGTGGGGGACTGGACCTACAATGAGCAGTTCTTC

V gene: TRBV13
J gene: TRBJ2-7
D gene: TRBD2
clone size: few
CDR3 protein: CASSLPGLAGAYEQYF
CDR3 DNA: TGTGCCAGCAGCCTACCGGGACTAGCGGGAGCCTACGAGCAGTACTTC

V gene: TRBV10-3
J gene: TRBJ2-3
D gene: TRBD1
clone size: -
CDR3 protein: CAISDRGQGDTQYF
CDR3 DNA: TGTGCCATCAGCGACAGGGGGCAGGGAGATACGCAGTATTTT

V gene: TRBV28
J gene: TRBJ1-1
D gene: TRBD1
clone size: once
CDR3 protein: CASSLSGGPNTEAFF
CDR3 DNA: TGTGCCAGCAGTTTATCAGGGGGCCCGAACACTGAAGCTTTCTTT

V gene: TRBV7-3
J gene: TRBJ1-5
D gene: -
clone size: few
CDR3 protein: CASVGLTANQPQHF
CDR3 DNA: TGTGCCAGCGTGGGGCTTACTGCCAATCAGCCCCAGCATTTT

V gene: TRBV19
J gene: TRBJ2-5
D gene: -
clone size: -
CDR3 protein: CASTPMSGYGTQYF
CDR3 DNA: TGTGCCAGCACACCCATGTCGGGGTATGGGACCCAGTACTTC

V gene: TRBV2
J gene: TRBJ2-2
D gene: TRBD2
clone size: -
CDR3 protein: CANKREVTGELFF
CDR3 DNA: TGTGCCAACAAGCGGGAGGTCACCGGGGAGCTGTTTTTT

V gene: TRBV4-1
J gene: TRBJ1-4
D gene: -
clone size: -
CDR3 protein: CASSQVRGFGKLFF
CDR3 DNA: TGCGCCAGCAGCCAAGTACGAGGGTTTGGGAAACTGTTTTTT

V gene: TRBV6-5
J gene: TRBJ2-5
D gene: -
clone size: -
CDR3 protein: CASSPSAGQTQYF
CDR3 DNA: TGTGCCAGCAGTCCTAGCGCCGGTCAGACCCAGTACTTC

V gene: TRBV4-2
J gene: TRBJ1-1
D gene: TRBD1
clone size: -
CDR3 protein: CASSQAGTGNTEAFF
CDR3 DNA: TGTGCCAGCAGCCAGGCCGGGACAGGGAACACTGAAGCTTTCTTT

V gene: TRBV19
J gene: TRBJ2-2
D gene: -
clone size: -
CDR3 protein: CASSMWDKKSKGGELFF
CDR3 DNA: TGTGCCAGTAGTATGTGGGATAAAAAAAGTAAGGGCGGGGAGCTGTTTTTT

V gene: TRBV29-1
J gene: TRBJ1-2
D gene: -
clone size: -
CDR3 protein: CSVEVGQDGYTF
CDR3 DNA: TGCAGCGTTGAAGTGGGCCAGGATGGCTACACCTTC

V gene: TRBV11-2
J gene: TRBJ2-1
D gene: -
clone size: -
CDR3 protein: CASSFIGGYNEQFF
CDR3 DNA: TGTGCCAGCAGCTTCATAGGGGGTTACAATGAGCAGTTCTTC

V gene: TRBV18
J gene: TRBJ2-5
D gene: TRBD2
clone size: -
CDR3 protein: CASSLGGTETQYF
CDR3 DNA: TGTGCCAGCTCACTGGGAGGGACAGAGACCCAGTACTTC

V gene: TRBV6-1
J gene: TRBJ1-1
D gene: -
clone size: -
CDR3 protein: CASSELVGRGGTEAFF
CDR3 DNA: TGTGCCAGCAGTGAATTGGTTGGCAGGGGAGGGACTGAAGCTTTCTTT

V gene: TRBV2
J gene: TRBJ2-7
D gene: -
clone size: -
CDR3 protein: CASSEFLRNEQYF
CDR3 DNA: TGTGCCAGCAGTGAATTTCTCCGGAACGAGCAGTACTTC

V gene: TRBV7-2
J gene: TRBJ1-2
D gene: -
clone size: -
CDR3 protein: CASSPSAALEKLYTF
CDR3 DNA: TGTGCCAGCAGCCCATCGGCAGCCTTAGAGAAACTGTACACCTTC

V gene: TRBV15
J gene: TRBJ2-2
D gene: -
clone size: -
CDR3 protein: CATSRDGQFTGELFF
CDR3 DNA: TGTGCCACCAGCAGAGATGGACAGTTCACCGGGGAGCTGTTTTTT

V gene: TRBV29-1
J gene: TRBJ2-4
D gene: -
clone size: -
CDR3 protein: CSVRTQAKNIQYF
CDR3 DNA: TGCAGCGTTCGAACCCAAGCCAAAAACATTCAGTACTTC

V gene: TRBV6-5
J gene: TRBJ2-2
D gene: TRBD1
clone size: -
CDR3 protein: CASRPGTGGTGELFF
CDR3 DNA: TGTGCCAGCAGACCCGGGACAGGGGGCACCGGGGAGCTGTTTTTT

V gene: TRBV4-1
J gene: TRBJ2-2
D gene: TRBD2
clone size: few
CDR3 protein: CASSLRPQTSGRGDTGELFF
CDR3 DNA: TGCGCCAGCAGCCTCAGACCCCAAACTAGCGGGAGGGGAGATACCGGGGAGCTGTTTTTT

V gene: TRBV27
J gene: TRBJ2-1
D gene: TRBD1
clone size: few
CDR3 protein: CASSSWDRTYNEQFF
CDR3 DNA: TGTGCCAGCAGTTCCTGGGACAGGACATACAATGAGCAGTTCTTC

V gene: TRBV5-1
J gene: TRBJ2-3
D gene: -
clone size: few
CDR3 protein: CASREFTSTDTQYF
CDR3 DNA: TGCGCCAGCAGGGAGTTTACGAGCACAGATACGCAGTATTTT

V gene: TRBV11-2
J gene: TRBJ2-2
D gene: -
clone size: -
CDR3 protein: CASSLVSRKNTGELFF
CDR3 DNA: TGTGCCAGCAGCTTAGTTAGCCGAAAGAACACCGGGGAGCTGTTTTTT

V gene: TRBV21-1
J gene: TRBJ2-2
D gene: -
clone size: once
CDR3 protein: CAAYRGLAGELFF
CDR3 DNA: TGTGCCGCCTACAGGGGTTTAGCCGGGGAGCTGTTTTTT